Listed below are T cell receptor beta chains from one sample, sequenced in a study of blood T cell repertoires in COVID-19. The protocol was immunoSEQ multiplex PCR, while the TCRdb copy is restricted to in-frame clones and leaves out a portion. In the table there are roughly 320,000 clones, roughly 86% of which are singletons. Material for sequencing was peripheral blood. Receptors were obtained from a woman aged 25 to 39 with COVID-19, enrolled during active disease. Both conserved end residues are part of each CDR3. A D gene is named only where the DNA matches it firmly. Only some rows state a clone size, as once, few, many or a class for expanded clones.

d_call	j_call	v_call	clone_size	cdr3_nt	cdr3_aa
-	TRBJ1-1	TRBV2	-	TGTGCCAGCAGTTGGCGGTATGGGGGCTCAAACACTGAAGCTTTCTTT	CASSWRYGGSNTEAFF
TRBD1	TRBJ1-6	TRBV4-1	-	TGCGCCAGCAGCCACCCCGGACAGGGTATGAGATCACCCCTCCACTTT	CASSHPGQGMRSPLHF
-	TRBJ2-2	TRBV7-2	-	TGTGCCAGCAGCTATCGAGGTGGCACCGGGGAGCTGTTTTTT	CASSYRGGTGELFF
-	TRBJ1-6	TRBV3-1/TRBV3-2	-	TGTGCCAGCAGCCAAGGCGCGGTGTCCGATTCACCCCTCCACTTT	CASSQGAVSDSPLHF
-	TRBJ1-4	TRBV27	-	TGTGCCAGCAGTCCCCACCGACAGGTTGCTAATGAAAAACTGTTTTTT	CASSPHRQVANEKLFF
-	TRBJ1-1	TRBV9	-	TGTGCCAGCAGCGTAGAATCTAACACTGAAGCTTTCTTT	CASSVESNTEAFF
-	TRBJ1-6	TRBV27	-	TGTGCCAGCCGTCGCGGGGAATCACCCCTCCACTTT	CASRRGESPLHF
-	TRBJ1-5	TRBV11-3	-	TGTGCCAGCAGCCCAAGACAGTGGTTGGGGAATCAGCCCCAGCATTTT	CASSPRQWLGNQPQHF
-	TRBJ1-1	TRBV18	-	TGTGCCAGCTCACGGGGGACCCCCCGAGGGGGCACTGAAGCTTTCTTT	CASSRGTPRGGTEAFF
-	TRBJ1-3	TRBV4-1	-	TGCGCCAGCAGCCGAGGAATCACCATATATTTT	CASSRGITIYF
TRBD1	TRBJ1-1	TRBV4-2	few	TGTGCCAGCAGCCAAAACAGGGGAGTGACTGAAGCTTTCTTT	CASSQNRGVTEAFF
-	TRBJ2-5	TRBV29-1	-	TGCAGCGGTGGGGAGGTTCAACAGACCCAGTACTTC	CSGGEVQQTQYF
-	TRBJ1-5	TRBV6-6	-	TGTGCCAGCAGTTCACAGGGACAGCCCCAGCATTTT	CASSSQGQPQHF
TRBD1	TRBJ1-2	TRBV2	-	TGTGCCAGCAGTTTTGGGACAGTCGTTGGCTACACCTTC	CASSFGTVVGYTF
-	TRBJ1-5	TRBV6-5	-	TGTGCCAGTGCCGCCTGGAGTAGTCAGCCCCAGCATTTT	CASAAWSSQPQHF